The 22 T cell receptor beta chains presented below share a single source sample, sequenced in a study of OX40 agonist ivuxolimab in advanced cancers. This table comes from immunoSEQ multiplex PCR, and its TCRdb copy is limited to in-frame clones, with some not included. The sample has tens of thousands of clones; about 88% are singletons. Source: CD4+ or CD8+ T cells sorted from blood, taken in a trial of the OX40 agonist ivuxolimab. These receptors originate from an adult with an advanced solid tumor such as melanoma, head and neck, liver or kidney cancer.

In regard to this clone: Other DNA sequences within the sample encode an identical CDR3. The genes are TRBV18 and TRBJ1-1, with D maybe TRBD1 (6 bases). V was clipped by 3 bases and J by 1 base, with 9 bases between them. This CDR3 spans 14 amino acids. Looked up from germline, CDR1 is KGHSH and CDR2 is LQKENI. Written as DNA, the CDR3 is TGTGCCAGCTCACCCTCGACAGGGAACACTGAAGCTTTCTTT. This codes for CASSPSTGNTEAFF.

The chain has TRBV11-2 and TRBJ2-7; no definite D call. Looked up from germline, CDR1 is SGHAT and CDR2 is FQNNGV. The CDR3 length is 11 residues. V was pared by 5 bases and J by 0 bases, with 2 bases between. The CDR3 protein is CASSHSYEQYF. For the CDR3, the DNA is TGTGCCAGCAGCCACTCCTACGAGCAGTACTTC.

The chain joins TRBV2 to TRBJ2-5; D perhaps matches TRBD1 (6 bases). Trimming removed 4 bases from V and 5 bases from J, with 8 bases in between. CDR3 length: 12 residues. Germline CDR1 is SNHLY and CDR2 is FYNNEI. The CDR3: CASSAGHETQYF. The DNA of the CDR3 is TGTGCCAGCAGTGCGGGACACGAGACCCAGTACTTC. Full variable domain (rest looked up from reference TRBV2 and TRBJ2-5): EPEVTQTPSHQVTQMGQEVILRCVPISNHLYFYWYRQILGQKVEFLVSFYNNEISEKSEIFDDQFSVERPDGSNFTLKIRSTKLEDSAMYFCASSAGHETQYFGPGTRLLVL.

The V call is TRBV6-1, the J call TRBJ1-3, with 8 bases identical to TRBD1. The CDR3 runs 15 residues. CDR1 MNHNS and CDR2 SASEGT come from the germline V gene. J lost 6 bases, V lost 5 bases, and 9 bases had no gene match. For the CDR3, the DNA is TGTGCCAGCAGTCGCACAGGGGGAAGCTTAAACACCATATATTTT. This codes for CASSRTGGSLNTIYF.

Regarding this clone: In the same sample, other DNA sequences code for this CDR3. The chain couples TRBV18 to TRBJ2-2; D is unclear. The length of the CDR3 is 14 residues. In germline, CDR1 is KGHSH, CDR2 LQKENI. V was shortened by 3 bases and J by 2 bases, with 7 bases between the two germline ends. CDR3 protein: CASSPSTNTGELFF. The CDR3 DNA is TGTGCCAGCTCACCGTCGACTAACACCGGGGAGCTGTTTTTT.

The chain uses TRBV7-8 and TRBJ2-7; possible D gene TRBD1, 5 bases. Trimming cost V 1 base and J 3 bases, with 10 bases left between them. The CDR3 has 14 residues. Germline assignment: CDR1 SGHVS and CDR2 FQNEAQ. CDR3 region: CASSLVRQSYEQYF. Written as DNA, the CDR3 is TGTGCCAGCAGCTTAGTTAGACAGAGCTACGAGCAGTACTTC.

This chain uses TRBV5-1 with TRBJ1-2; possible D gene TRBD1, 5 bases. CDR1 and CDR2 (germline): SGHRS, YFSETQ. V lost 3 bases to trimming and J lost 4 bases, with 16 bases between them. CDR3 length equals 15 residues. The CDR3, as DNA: TGCGCCAGCAGCTGGGGGACCGTTCGGGCCTATGGCTACACCTTC. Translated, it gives CASSWGTVRAYGYTF. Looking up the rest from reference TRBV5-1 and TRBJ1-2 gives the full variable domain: KAGVTQTPRYLIKTRGQQVTLSCSPISGHRSVSWYQQTPGQGLQFLFEYFSETQRNKGNFPGRFSGRQFSNSRSEMNVSTLELGDSALYLCASSWGTVRAYGYTFGSGTRLTVV.

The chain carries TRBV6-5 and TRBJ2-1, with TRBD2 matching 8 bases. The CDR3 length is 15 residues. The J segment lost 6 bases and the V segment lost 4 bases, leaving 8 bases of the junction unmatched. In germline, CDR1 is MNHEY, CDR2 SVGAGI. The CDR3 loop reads CASSSLGGRRNEQFF. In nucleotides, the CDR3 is TGTGCCAGCAGTTCTCTTGGCGGGAGGCGCAATGAGCAGTTCTTC.

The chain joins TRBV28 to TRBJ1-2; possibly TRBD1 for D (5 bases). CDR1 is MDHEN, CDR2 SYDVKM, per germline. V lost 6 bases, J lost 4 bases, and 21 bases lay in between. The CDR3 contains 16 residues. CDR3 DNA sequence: TGTGCCAGCAGGGACGCCGGAGGGGTGGGTAGCTATGGCTACACCTTC. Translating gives CASRDAGGVGSYGYTF.

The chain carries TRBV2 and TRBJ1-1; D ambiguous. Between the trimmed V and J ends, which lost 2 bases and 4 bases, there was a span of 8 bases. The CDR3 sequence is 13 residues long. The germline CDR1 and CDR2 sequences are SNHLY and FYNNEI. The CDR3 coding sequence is TGTGCCAGCAGTGAATTCAGGTCCACTGAAGCTTTCTTT. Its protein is CASSEFRSTEAFF. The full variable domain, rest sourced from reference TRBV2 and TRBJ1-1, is EPEVTQTPSHQVTQMGQEVILRCVPISNHLYFYWYRQILGQKVEFLVSFYNNEISEKSEIFDDQFSVERPDGSNFTLKIRSTKLEDSAMYFCASSEFRSTEAFFGQGTRLTVV.

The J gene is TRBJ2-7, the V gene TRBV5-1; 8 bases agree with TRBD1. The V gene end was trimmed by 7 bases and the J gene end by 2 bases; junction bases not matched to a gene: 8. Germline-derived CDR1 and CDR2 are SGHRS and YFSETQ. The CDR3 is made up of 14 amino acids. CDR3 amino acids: CASARQGRTYEQYF. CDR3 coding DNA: TGCGCCAGCGCCCGACAGGGGCGGACCTACGAGCAGTACTTC. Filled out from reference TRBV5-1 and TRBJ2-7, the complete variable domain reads KAGVTQTPRYLIKTRGQQVTLSCSPISGHRSVSWYQQTPGQGLQFLFEYFSETQRNKGNFPGRFSGRQFSNSRSEMNVSTLELGDSALYLCASARQGRTYEQYFGPGTRLTVT.

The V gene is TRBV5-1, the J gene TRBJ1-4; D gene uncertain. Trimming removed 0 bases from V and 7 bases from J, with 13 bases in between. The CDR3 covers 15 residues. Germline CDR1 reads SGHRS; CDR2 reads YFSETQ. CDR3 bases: TGCGCCAGCAGCTTGGTCGCGACAAAAGGTGAAAAACTGTTTTTT. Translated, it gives CASSLVATKGEKLFF.

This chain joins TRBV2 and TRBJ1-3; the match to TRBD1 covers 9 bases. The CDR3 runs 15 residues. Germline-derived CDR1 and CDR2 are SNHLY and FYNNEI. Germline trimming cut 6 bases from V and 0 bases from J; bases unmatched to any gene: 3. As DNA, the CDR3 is TGTGCCAGCAGCTCGGACAGGGGCTCTGGAAACACCATATATTTT. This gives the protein CASSSDRGSGNTIYF.

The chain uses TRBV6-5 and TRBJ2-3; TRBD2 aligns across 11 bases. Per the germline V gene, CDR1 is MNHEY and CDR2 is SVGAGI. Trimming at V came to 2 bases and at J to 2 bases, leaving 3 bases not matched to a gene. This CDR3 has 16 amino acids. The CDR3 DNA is TGTGCCAGCAGTTACCTAGCGGGAGGCCCCACAGATACGCAGTATTTT. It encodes CASSYLAGGPTDTQYF.

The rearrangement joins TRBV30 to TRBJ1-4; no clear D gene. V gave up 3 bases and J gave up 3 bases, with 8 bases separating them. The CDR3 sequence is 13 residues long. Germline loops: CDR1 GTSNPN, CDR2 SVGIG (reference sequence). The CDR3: CAWRSGSNEKLFF. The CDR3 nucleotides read TGTGCCTGGAGATCAGGTTCTAATGAAAAACTGTTTTTT.

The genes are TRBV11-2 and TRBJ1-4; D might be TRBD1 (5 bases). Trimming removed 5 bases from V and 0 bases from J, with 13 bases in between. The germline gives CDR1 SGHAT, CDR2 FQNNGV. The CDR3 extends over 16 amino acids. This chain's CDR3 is CASSRREWATNEKLFF. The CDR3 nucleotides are TGTGCCAGCAGCCGCAGGGAATGGGCAACTAATGAAAAACTGTTTTTT.

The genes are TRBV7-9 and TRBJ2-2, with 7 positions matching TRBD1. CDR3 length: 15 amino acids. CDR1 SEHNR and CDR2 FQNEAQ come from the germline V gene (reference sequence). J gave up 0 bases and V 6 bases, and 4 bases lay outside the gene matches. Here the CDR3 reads CASRPGQANTGELFF. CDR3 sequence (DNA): TGTGCCAGCAGACCCGGACAGGCGAACACCGGGGAGCTGTTTTTT.

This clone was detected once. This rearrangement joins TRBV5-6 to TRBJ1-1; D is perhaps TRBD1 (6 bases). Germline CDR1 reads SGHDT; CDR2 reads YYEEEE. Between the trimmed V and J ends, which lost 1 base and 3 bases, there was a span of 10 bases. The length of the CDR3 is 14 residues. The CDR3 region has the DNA TGTGCCAGCAGCTTGCAGGGGTCTTACACTGAAGCTTTCTTT. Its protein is CASSLQGSYTEAFF.

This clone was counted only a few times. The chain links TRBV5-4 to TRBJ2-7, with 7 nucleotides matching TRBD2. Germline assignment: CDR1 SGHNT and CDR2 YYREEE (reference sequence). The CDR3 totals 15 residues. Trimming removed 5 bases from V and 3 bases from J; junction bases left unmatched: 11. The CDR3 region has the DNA TGTGCCAGCAGTGGTGCGGGCGGGAGTTTCTACGAGCAGTACTTC. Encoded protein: CASSGAGGSFYEQYF.

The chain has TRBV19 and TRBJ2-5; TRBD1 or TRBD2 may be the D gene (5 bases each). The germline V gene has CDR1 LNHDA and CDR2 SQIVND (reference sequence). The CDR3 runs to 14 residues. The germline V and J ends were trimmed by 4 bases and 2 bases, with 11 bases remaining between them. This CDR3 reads CASSRGSPQETQYF. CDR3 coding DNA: TGTGCCAGTAGTAGGGGGAGCCCTCAAGAGACCCAGTACTTC.

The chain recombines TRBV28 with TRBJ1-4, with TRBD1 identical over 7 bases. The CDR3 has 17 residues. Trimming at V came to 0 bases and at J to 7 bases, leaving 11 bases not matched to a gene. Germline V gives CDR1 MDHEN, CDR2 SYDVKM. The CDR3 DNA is TGTGCCAGCAGTTTATGTGGAGGAACGGGACAGTGTGAAAAACTGTTTTTT. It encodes CASSLCGGTGQCEKLFF.

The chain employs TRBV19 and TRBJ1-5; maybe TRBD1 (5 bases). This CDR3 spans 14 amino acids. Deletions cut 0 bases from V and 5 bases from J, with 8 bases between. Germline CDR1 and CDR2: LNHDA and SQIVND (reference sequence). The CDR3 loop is CASSIDSRDQPQHF. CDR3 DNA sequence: TGTGCCAGTAGTATAGATAGCAGGGATCAGCCCCAGCATTTT.